Following are 6 T cell receptor beta chains from one sample sequenced in a study of shared clonotypes between healthy human individuals. Assay: immunoSEQ multiplex PCR; the TCRdb copy retains only in-frame clones and omits some. The sample lists 950,000 to 1,100,000 clones; around 76% were seen once. Sequencing was performed on memory CD4+ T cells sorted from blood. Documented subset: CD45RA-negative fraction. These receptors came from a man younger than 35 in good health.

This clone appeared once. J is TRBJ2-2 and V is TRBV7-2, with 11 nucleotides matching TRBD1. CDR3 length: 14 amino acids. CDR1 and CDR2 (germline): SGHTA, FQGNSA. Trimming at V came to 6 bases and at J to 7 bases, leaving 4 bases not matched to a gene. CDR3 region: CASRRDRGIGELFF. CDR3 DNA: TGTGCCAGCAGGAGGGACAGGGGGATCGGGGAGCTGTTTTTT.

The chain recombines TRBV6-6 with TRBJ1-5; no clear D gene. The CDR3 has 12 residues. The V and J ends lost 5 bases and 4 bases respectively, with 6 bases between them. The V gene's germline CDR1 is MNHNY and CDR2 SVGAGI (reference sequence). In DNA form, the CDR3 reads TGTGCCAGCAGTCCGACTAATCAGCCCCAGCATTTT. The encoded protein is CASSPTNQPQHF.

This chain joins TRBV19 and TRBJ2-1; 12 positions match TRBD2. The CDR3 has 15 amino acids. The germline V gene has CDR1 LNHDA and CDR2 SQIVND (reference sequence). V shed 5 bases and J 10 bases; nucleotides not matched to a gene: 9. The CDR3 sequence: CASSVLAGGGGEQFF. Here the CDR3 DNA reads TGTGCCAGTAGTGTACTAGCGGGAGGCGGGGGGGAGCAGTTCTTC.

In this sample, this clone turned up once. The chain combines TRBV6-1 with TRBJ1-2; TRBD1 is a possible D gene (5 bases). V lost 6 bases and J lost 6, with 11 bases in between. Germline CDR1 is MNHNS and CDR2 is SASEGT. There are 12 residues in the CDR3. DNA for the CDR3: TGTGCCAGCAGGAGCCTCAGGGATGGCTACACCTTC. It encodes CASRSLRDGYTF.

The chain has TRBV21-1 and TRBJ2-1. TRBV21-1 corresponds to a pseudogene. The CDR3 totals 17 residues. CDR3 nucleotides: TGTGCCAGCAGCTGTTACCCCGACAGGGACTACTACAATGAGCAGTTCTTC. Protein sequence: CASSCYPDRDYYNEQFF.

About this clone itself: This sample includes further DNA sequences coding for the same CDR3. The chain has TRBV18 and TRBJ2-5; D gene unclear. Looked up from germline, CDR1 is KGHSH and CDR2 is LQKENI. Between the trimmed V and J ends, which lost 2 bases and 2 bases, there was a span of 3 bases. The CDR3 has 12 amino acids. The CDR3 DNA reads TGTGCCAGCTCACCAGCACAAGAGACCCAGTACTTC. Residues: CASSPAQETQYF. The variable domain in full, with the rest retrieved from reference TRBV18 and TRBJ2-5, is NAGVMQNPRHLVRRRGQEARLRCSPMKGHSHVYWYRQLPEEGLKFMVYLQKENIIDESGMPKERFSAEFPKEGPSILRIQQVVRGDSAAYFCASSPAQETQYFGPGTRLLVL.